This T cell receptor (beta chain) emerged from a study of shared clonotypes between healthy human individuals. Study outcomes and limitations: As a rule, naive subsets had a larger estimated richness than memory subsets.

Comments on this clone: What it binds is not known.

Here immunoSEQ multiplex PCR was the method, and the copy in TCRdb shows in-frame clones only, minus some. The sample shows under 850,000 clones, 72% of them seen only once. The CDR3 sequence is 13 residues long. Losses at the gene ends were 5 bases for V and 9 bases for J; bases not matched to a gene: 6. Germline lookup yields CDR1 SGHAT and CDR2 FQNNGV. The specimen sequenced was memory CD4+ T cells sorted from blood. Subset specified: CD45RA-negative fraction. The V and J genes are TRBV11-2 and TRBJ2-1; TRBD1 agrees at 8 bases. The receptor was isolated from a woman between 25 and 40 years old in good health. This chain's CDR3 is CASSATGVGEQFF. The CDR3 DNA reads as TGTGCCAGCAGCGCGACAGGGGTGGGTGAGCAGTTCTTC.